These 20 T cell receptor beta chains were sequenced from one sample in a study of beta chain features in type 1 diabetes (dated by TCRdb to 2017 to 2018). Receptors were amplified or captured by the immunoSEQ multiplex PCR assay. The entire amount of isolated RNA was reverse transcribed using the High Capacity cDNA Reverse Transcription Kit, so the sequenced TCRB transcripts were expressed ones. TCRdb obtained this table from immuneACCESS and retained in-frame rearrangements with V and J assigned. These tables miss some clones; where compared with another copy, unresolved V genes account for less than half of the shortfall, and the remainder is unexplained. This sample is represented by about 140,000 clones; 9.7% of them were singletons. 0.65% of the sample lies in the top ten. The specimen sequenced was central memory CD4+ T cells from blood. The receptors were sampled from a woman aged 40 to 49 in good health.

This clone was observed a few times. The gene calls are TRBV19 and TRBJ1-3, with TRBD1 matching over 10 bases. The V and J ends lost 2 bases and 2 bases, in that order; junction bases with no gene match: 6. The CDR3 covers 17 residues. CDR1 LNHDA and CDR2 SQIVND come from the germline V gene (reference sequence). The CDR3 sequence is CASSIRPGQGTGNTIYF. CDR3 nucleotide sequence: TGTGCCAGTAGTATACGTCCGGGACAGGGGACTGGAAACACCATATATTTT.

A few counts support this clone. The J gene is TRBJ2-3, the V gene TRBV6-5; no clear D. The germline V and J ends were trimmed by 4 bases and 2 bases, with 7 bases remaining between them. This CDR3 is built from 13 residues. The germline V gene has CDR1 MNHEY and CDR2 SVGAGI. The CDR3 spells CASSFRLTDTQYF. The CDR3, as DNA: TGTGCCAGCAGTTTTAGACTCACAGATACGCAGTATTTT.

J is TRBJ1-2 and V is TRBV6-6; the D is unclear. There are 14 residues in the CDR3. Germline V gene data show CDR1 as MNHNY and CDR2 as SVGAGI (reference sequence). V lost 2 bases and J 10 bases, leaving 17 bases between the germline ends. The CDR3 DNA is TGTGCCAGCAGTTACGATCATTCCCTAAAAGCCTACACCTTC. This translates into CASSYDHSLKAYTF.

The gene calls are TRBV10-3 and TRBJ2-5; 8 bases align to TRBD1. CDR1 and CDR2 from the germline V gene are ENHRY and SYGVKD. The CDR3 length is 16 residues. Losses at the gene ends were 8 bases for V and 5 bases for J; bases not matched to a gene: 16. CDR3 loop: CAIATQLGQGGETQYF. Here the CDR3 DNA reads TGTGCCATCGCGACACAACTCGGACAGGGTGGTGAGACCCAGTACTTC.

This clone was detected only a few times. The chain recombines TRBV6-5 with TRBJ2-4; 8 nucleotides match TRBD2. The CDR3 is made up of 16 amino acids. Germline CDR1 reads MNHEY; CDR2 reads SVGAGI. V shed 0 bases and J 5 bases; nucleotides not matched to a gene: 6. CDR3 DNA sequence: TGTGCCAGCAGTTACTCGTCTCGGGGGGGCGAAAACATTCAGTACTTC. Its protein is CASSYSSRGGENIQYF.

This clone has more than one count but fewer than ten. The gene calls are TRBV6-4 and TRBJ1-2, with D possibly TRBD1 on 6 matching bases. The CDR3 covers 14 residues. CDR1 and CDR2 (germline): MRHNA, SNTAGT. V was clipped by 7 bases and J by 2 bases, with 14 bases between them. CDR3 region: CASTVPDRNYGYTF. Written as DNA, the CDR3 is TGTGCCAGCACCGTACCGGACAGAAACTATGGCTACACCTTC.

The V gene is TRBV5-8, the J gene TRBJ1-5; D is ambiguous. V was shortened by 3 bases and J by 3 bases, with 10 bases between the two germline ends. Germline loops: CDR1 SGHTS, CDR2 YDEGEE. This CDR3 region has 14 residues. CDR3 sequence reads: CASSSQFSNQPQHF. The CDR3 coding sequence is TGTGCCAGCAGCTCACAGTTTTCCAATCAGCCCCAGCATTTT. Full variable domain (missing parts from reference TRBV5-8 and TRBJ1-5): EAGVTQSPTHLIKTRGQQATLRCSPISGHTSVYWYQQALGLGLQFLLWYDEGEERNRGNFPPRFSGRQFPNYSSELNVNALELEDSALYLCASSSQFSNQPQHFGDGTRLSIL.

V and J are TRBV11-2 and TRBJ2-2, with D uncertain. V lost 0 bases and J lost 0, with 5 bases in between. This CDR3 contains 15 residues. Germline assignment: CDR1 SGHAT and CDR2 FQNNGV. CDR3 loop: CASSLDRSNTGELFF. Here the CDR3 DNA reads TGTGCCAGCAGCTTAGACCGGTCGAACACCGGGGAGCTGTTTTTT.

This clone was seen repeatedly, ten times or more. The V gene is TRBV7-2, the J gene TRBJ2-7; tentative D call: TRBD2 (6 bases). V shed 5 bases and J shed 0 bases, with 17 bases lying between them. Germline CDR1 and CDR2: SGHTA and FQGNSA. The CDR3 extends over 16 amino acids. The DNA for the CDR3 is TGTGCCAGCAGCCTACTCCGGGGGAGGACCTCCTACGAGCAGTACTTC. It codes for CASSLLRGRTSYEQYF.

This clone has only a few counts. The chain is built from TRBV14 and TRBJ2-6; no reliable D call. The CDR3 extends over 13 amino acids. Per the germline V gene, CDR1 is SGHDN and CDR2 is FVKESK. The V gene lost 5 bases and the J gene lost 2 bases, with 4 bases spanning the gap. CDR3 DNA: TGTGCCAGCAGCATAACTGGGGCCAACGTCCTGACTTTC. This sequence encodes CASSITGANVLTF.

This clone was seen a few times. V gene TRBV7-9 combines with J gene TRBJ1-2, with 8 bases matching TRBD1. The V and J ends lost 5 bases and 8 bases, in that order; junction bases with no gene match: 13. The CDR3 contains 15 residues. The germline V gene encodes CDR1 SEHNR and CDR2 FQNEAQ (reference sequence). The CDR3 DNA sequence: TGTGCCAGCAGCCGGCTGGTTCAGGGGGCGCGGGGCTACACCTTC. It yields the protein CASSRLVQGARGYTF.

A few counts support this clone. The genes are TRBV29-1 and TRBJ1-4; no firm D call. The CDR3 is made up of 12 amino acids. Looked up from germline, CDR1 is SQVTM and CDR2 is ANQGSEA. The V end lost 3 bases, the J end lost 7 bases, and 9 bases lay between the germline ends. The CDR3 loop is CSVDQAGEKLFF. DNA for the CDR3: TGCAGCGTTGATCAGGCGGGTGAAAAACTGTTTTTT.

At least ten counts were recorded for this clone. The CDR3 is CASGLLNEKLFF. CDR3 DNA: TGTGCTAGTGGTTTGCTGAATGAAAAACTGTTTTTT. The chain links TRBV12-5 to TRBJ1-4; no reliable D call. The CDR3 loop spans 12 amino acids. Germline V gene sequence: CDR1 LGHNT, CDR2 FRNRAP. The V and J ends lost 2 bases and 5 bases respectively, with 3 bases between them.

V usage is TRBV18 and J usage is TRBJ2-5; no clear D gene. The J call is in doubt because the DNA end fits TRBJ2-7 better. Germline CDR1 reads KGHSH; CDR2 reads LQKENI. This CDR3 has 14 amino acids. This chain's CDR3 is CASSPSTAVYEQYF. CDR3 nucleotide sequence: TGTGCCAGCTCACCGTCGACTGCGGTGTACGAGCAGTACTTC.

CDR3 coding DNA: TGTGCCAGCAGCTTGATGGGGCAGGACACTGAAGCTTTCTTT. Translating gives CASSLMGQDTEAFF. This chain joins TRBV7-8 and TRBJ1-1; a weak D match, TRBD1 (5 bases). CDR1 and CDR2 from the germline V gene are SGHVS and FQNEAQ. There are 14 residues in the CDR3. Trimming cost V 3 bases and J 3 bases, with 11 bases left between them.

V is TRBV7-9 and J is TRBJ1-2; TRBD1 might be the D (6 bases). The CDR3 is 15 residues long. Trimming left V 4 bases short and J 4 bases short, with 16 bases between. Germline-derived CDR1 and CDR2 are SEHNR and FQNEAQ (reference sequence). The CDR3 DNA reads as TGTGCCAGCAGCTCAGCGGCCGGGGGGGCCTATGGCTACACCTTC. Residues: CASSSAAGGAYGYTF.

The table lists this clone with many counts. V and J are TRBV18 and TRBJ2-7, with 7 bases identical to TRBD2. V shed 3 bases, J shed 6 bases, and the junction held 5 bases outside the gene matches. The CDR3 consists of 13 residues. Germline V lookup: CDR1 KGHSH, CDR2 LQKENI. CDR3 DNA: TGTGCCAGCTCACCGGGCAGGGAGGGCGAGCAGTACTTC. Amino acid sequence: CASSPGREGEQYF. Looking up the rest from reference TRBV18 and TRBJ2-7 gives the full variable domain: NAGVMQNPRHLVRRRGQEARLRCSPMKGHSHVYWYRQLPEEGLKFMVYLQKENIIDESGMPKERFSAEFPKEGPSILRIQQVVRGDSAAYFCASSPGREGEQYFGPGTRLTVT.

The V and J genes are TRBV15 and TRBJ2-7; TRBD1 matches 9 bases. Germline V gives CDR1 LNHNV, CDR2 YYDKDF (reference sequence). J gave up 3 bases and V 8 bases, and 5 bases lay outside the gene matches. CDR3 size: 13 residues. The CDR3 sequence: CATRDRDFYEQYF. In DNA, the CDR3 is TGTGCCACCCGGGACAGGGACTTCTACGAGCAGTACTTC.

This chain uses TRBV7-8 with TRBJ2-1, with 12 nucleotides matching TRBD2. This CDR3 is built from 19 residues. The J segment lost 8 bases and the V segment lost 4 bases, leaving 18 bases of the junction unmatched. Germline V gives CDR1 SGHVS, CDR2 FQNEAQ. The CDR3 DNA sequence: TGTGCCAGCAGCTCCGCCGTTCTAGCGGGGGGGCGTGGGAGCTATGAGCAGTTCTTC. Translating it yields CASSSAVLAGGRGSYEQFF.

This chain's CDR3 is CASSPRVDQPQHF. For the CDR3, the DNA is TGTGCCAGCAGTCCCAGGGTGGATCAGCCCCAGCATTTT. This chain joins TRBV27 and TRBJ1-5, with D perhaps TRBD1 (5 bases). V lost 5 bases, J lost 5 bases, and 10 bases lay in between. The germline V gene encodes CDR1 MNHEY and CDR2 SMNVEV (reference sequence). The CDR3 sequence is 13 residues long.